The 29 T cell receptor beta chains given below trace back to one sample, sequenced in a study of blood T cell repertoires in COVID-19. Libraries were prepared by immunoSEQ multiplex PCR; TCRdb keeps only in-frame clonotypes and omits some of them. Found here are over 200,000 clones, more than 70% of them singletons; the top ten hold around 0.91%. The sequenced sample was peripheral blood. The receptor set was obtained from a woman in her forties who had recovered from COVID-19.

The chain joins TRBV9 to TRBJ2-5; maybe TRBD2 (5 bases). V was clipped by 0 bases and J by 3 bases, with 12 bases between them. CDR1 SGDLS and CDR2 YYNGEE come from the germline V gene. This CDR3 has 15 residues. The DNA of the CDR3 is TGTGCCAGCAGCGTAGTGGGCCTAGCCAAAGAGACCCAGTACTTC. Translated, it gives CASSVVGLAKETQYF.

This chain joins TRBV4-1 and TRBJ1-2, with D perhaps TRBD1 (5 bases). Trimming removed 1 base from V and 7 bases from J, with 16 bases in between. This CDR3 contains 15 residues. Germline V gene sequence: CDR1 MGHRA, CDR2 YSYEKL. This CDR3 is CASSQAPRGGTGYTF. DNA of the CDR3: TGCGCCAGCAGCCAAGCGCCCCGGGGGGGAACTGGCTACACCTTC.

CDR3 DNA: TGTGCCAGCACCAGTCGGTGGGGGGGCTCCTACGAGCAGTACTTC. It specifies CASTSRWGGSYEQYF. The chain uses TRBV6-5 and TRBJ2-7, with 7 bases matching TRBD2. With 7 bases clipped from V and 0 bases from J, the junction kept 9 bases outside the gene matches. CDR1 is MNHEY and CDR2 is SVGAGI in the germline V gene. There are 15 residues in the CDR3.

V gene TRBV19 combines with J gene TRBJ2-1; 10 nucleotides line up with TRBD2. Germline CDR1 reads LNHDA; CDR2 reads SQIVND (reference sequence). The CDR3 totals 16 residues. Trimming at V came to 1 base and at J to 9 bases, leaving 9 bases not matched to a gene. The CDR3 bases are TGTGCCAGTAGTATAGGGCCAGCGGGAGGGCCAGGTGAGCAGTTCTTC. Amino acid sequence: CASSIGPAGGPGEQFF.

V gene TRBV28 combines with J gene TRBJ2-5; 11 bases agree with TRBD2. The V and J ends lost 8 bases and 4 bases, in that order; junction bases with no gene match: 3. CDR3 length: 13 amino acids. Germline CDR1 MDHEN, CDR2 SYDVKM. CDR3 sequence (DNA): TGTGCCAGCGGGACTAGCGGTTCAGAGACCCAGTACTTC. Protein product: CASGTSGSETQYF.

This clone was seen once. The chain couples TRBV30 to TRBJ2-1; no definite D call. The CDR3 contains 12 residues. Germline V gene data show CDR1 as GTSNPN and CDR2 as SVGIG (reference sequence). V gave up 6 bases and J gave up 7 bases, with 13 bases separating them. CDR3 bases: TGTGCCTGTATCACGTCGCGGAATGAGCAGTTCTTC. Protein sequence: CACITSRNEQFF. The complete variable domain, with remaining parts taken from reference TRBV30 and TRBJ2-1, reads SQTIHQWPATLVQPVGSPLSLECTVEGTSNPNLYWYRQAAGRGLQLLFYSVGIGQISSEVPQNLSASRPQDRQFILSSKKLLLSDSGFYLCACITSRNEQFFGPGTRLTVL.

This clone was seen a handful of times. The CDR3 loop is CASSQDSGSGSPLHF. CDR3 sequence (DNA): TGCGCCAGCAGCCAAGATTCCGGGTCCGGTTCACCCCTCCACTTT. The chain uses TRBV4-1 and TRBJ1-6; D unclear. CDR1 is MGHRA, CDR2 YSYEKL, per germline. The CDR3 runs 15 residues. V lost 0 bases and J 9 bases, leaving 12 bases between the germline ends.

The chain links TRBV25-1 to TRBJ2-1; possibly TRBD2 for D (5 bases). This CDR3 is 15 amino acids long. V lost 2 bases to trimming and J lost 3 bases, with 11 bases between them. Looked up from germline, CDR1 is MGHDK and CDR2 is SYGVNS. CDR3: CASSEGAGSYNEQFF. In DNA form, the CDR3 reads TGTGCCAGCAGTGAAGGTGCGGGCAGCTACAATGAGCAGTTCTTC.

V gene TRBV5-1 combines with J gene TRBJ2-1, with TRBD2 identical over 10 bases. The CDR3 is made up of 17 amino acids. In germline, CDR1 is SGHRS, CDR2 YFSETQ. V lost 0 bases and J lost 4; bases outside the gene matches: 7. The CDR3 here is CASSLGASGSDYNEQFF. CDR3 bases: TGCGCCAGCAGCTTGGGGGCTAGCGGGAGCGATTACAATGAGCAGTTCTTC.

The chain carries TRBV30 and TRBJ2-5; 12 bases align to TRBD1. The CDR3 has 14 amino acids. V lost 4 bases, J lost 10 bases, and 10 bases stayed unmatched. Germline loops: CDR1 GTSNPN, CDR2 SVGIG (reference sequence). The CDR3 here is CAWTGTGGVGNQYF. In nucleotides, the CDR3 is TGTGCCTGGACCGGGACAGGGGGCGTAGGGAACCAGTACTTC. Combining the CDR3 with reference TRBV30 and TRBJ2-5 gives the whole variable domain SQTIHQWPATLVQPVGSPLSLECTVEGTSNPNLYWYRQAAGRGLQLLFYSVGIGQISSEVPQNLSASRPQDRQFILSSKKLLLSDSGFYLCAWTGTGGVGNQYFGPGTRLLVL.

The V and J genes are TRBV7-2 and TRBJ2-5; TRBD2 agrees at 13 bases. V gave up 3 bases and J gave up 4 bases; unmatched junction bases: 5. CDR1 and CDR2 from the germline V gene are SGHTA and FQGNSA. This CDR3 is 16 amino acids long. The CDR3 DNA follows: TGTGCCAGCAGCTTCGCCGGACTAGCGGGAGTAGAGACCCAGTACTTC. Protein: CASSFAGLAGVETQYF.

The J gene is TRBJ1-1, the V gene TRBV7-2; TRBD1 aligns across 8 bases. Germline V gene sequence: CDR1 SGHTA, CDR2 FQGNSA. This CDR3 comprises 15 residues. With V trimmed by 5 bases and J by 4 bases, 9 bases remained unmatched. The CDR3 DNA follows: TGTGCCAGCAGCAAACGGACAGGGCCCCCCACTGAAGCTTTCTTT. Translating gives CASSKRTGPPTEAFF.

The chain uses TRBV6-5 and TRBJ2-5; 7 bases match TRBD2. Germline loops: CDR1 MNHEY, CDR2 SVGAGI. CDR3 size: 12 residues. CDR3 DNA: TGTCCGCACCGGGGGGTTGGGGAGACCCAGTACTTC. Translation gives CPHRGVGETQYF.

This rearrangement joins TRBV19 to TRBJ2-1; the D is unclear. Germline CDR1 reads LNHDA; CDR2 reads SQIVND (reference sequence). This CDR3 has 16 amino acids. V was cut by 1 base and J by 3 bases, with 13 bases left in between. The CDR3, as DNA: TGTGCCAGTAGTATAGGAGACACAGCTTACTACAATGAGCAGTTCTTC. Amino acid sequence: CASSIGDTAYYNEQFF.

The chain combines TRBV11-3 with TRBJ1-2; D unresolved. This CDR3 region has 15 residues. V dropped 5 bases and J dropped 2 bases, with 15 bases sitting between them. Germline V gene sequence: CDR1 SGHNT, CDR2 YENEEA. The CDR3 spells CASSNREALNYGYTF. CDR3 in DNA: TGTGCCAGCAGCAACCGGGAGGCCCTGAACTATGGCTACACCTTC.

The chain uses TRBV11-2 and TRBJ1-2; a weak D match, TRBD1 (5 bases). V shed 0 bases and J shed 8 bases, with 16 bases lying between them. CDR3 length: 15 amino acids. The germline gives CDR1 SGHAT, CDR2 FQNNGV. CDR3: CASSLDHWGAGGYTF. CDR3 sequence (DNA): TGTGCCAGCAGCTTAGATCACTGGGGCGCTGGGGGCTACACCTTC.

The chain carries TRBV3-1 (or the pseudogene TRBV3-2) and TRBJ1-5; D is possibly TRBD1 (6 bases). Germline V gene data show CDR1 as LGHDT and CDR2 as YNNKEL (reference sequence). Trimming took 2 bases from V and 4 from J, leaving 15 bases between them. The CDR3 is 16 amino acids. The CDR3 loop is CASSQSLQGPNQPQHF. CDR3 coding DNA: TGTGCCAGCAGCCAAAGTCTCCAGGGGCCGAATCAGCCCCAGCATTTT.

This chain uses TRBV19 with TRBJ1-2; perhaps TRBD1 as D (5 bases). The CDR3 sequence is 13 residues long. Germline V CDR1 and CDR2: LNHDA, SQIVND (reference sequence). The V gene lost 4 bases and the J gene lost 8 bases, with 14 bases spanning the gap. The CDR3 DNA follows: TGTGCCAGTAGTAGTGGCAGGGCTCGAGGCTACACCTTC. This encodes CASSSGRARGYTF.

The chain joins TRBV12-3 or TRBV12-4 to TRBJ1-1; a possible D gene is TRBD1 (5 bases). The V gene lost 3 bases and the J gene lost 7 bases, with 12 bases spanning the gap. The CDR3 spans 13 residues. The CDR3 spells CASSFGPGGEAFF. CDR3 coding DNA: TGTGCCAGCAGTTTCGGCCCGGGGGGTGAAGCTTTCTTT.

The genes are TRBV19 and TRBJ1-2; D is perhaps TRBD1 (5 bases). The CDR3 consists of 12 residues. The V end was cut by 3 bases, the J end by 5 bases, with 7 bases between. Germline V gene sequence: CDR1 LNHDA, CDR2 SQIVND (reference sequence). This chain's CDR3 is CASSMAGYGYTF. CDR3 nucleotide sequence: TGTGCCAGTAGTATGGCAGGGTATGGCTACACCTTC.

This chain connects TRBV9 to TRBJ1-3; 8 bases agree with TRBD1. CDR1 and CDR2 from the germline V gene are SGDLS and YYNGEE. With 2 bases clipped from V and 4 bases from J, the junction kept 5 bases outside the gene matches. The length of the CDR3 is 15 residues. The CDR3 protein is CASSVTDRAGNTIYF. The CDR3 coding sequence is TGTGCCAGCAGCGTCACGGACAGGGCAGGAAACACCATATATTTT. Drawing the rest from reference TRBV9 and TRBJ1-3, the complete variable domain is DSGVTQTPKHLITATGQRVTLRCSPRSGDLSVYWYQQSLDQGLQFLIQYYNGEERAKGNILERFSAQQFPDLHSELNLSSLELGDSALYFCASSVTDRAGNTIYFGEGSWLTVV.

The chain couples TRBV27 to TRBJ2-1, with D perhaps matching TRBD1 (6 bases). Trimming removed 3 bases at V and 0 bases at J, with 9 bases between. The CDR3 extends over 15 amino acids. From germline, CDR1 is MNHEY and CDR2 SMNVEV (reference sequence). The CDR3 protein is CASSLADSSYNEQFF. Written as DNA, the CDR3 is TGTGCCAGCAGTTTGGCGGACAGCTCCTACAATGAGCAGTTCTTC.

The V and J genes are TRBV5-4 and TRBJ1-6; a possible D gene is TRBD1 (6 bases). Germline CDR1 SGHNT, CDR2 YYREEE (reference sequence). V was clipped by 3 bases and J by 3 bases, with 19 bases between them. The CDR3 is 18 amino acids. CDR3 DNA sequence: TGTGCCAGCAGCTGGAACCTAGGGGGTCCCGTCTATAATTCACCCCTCCACTTT. It encodes CASSWNLGGPVYNSPLHF. Based on the CDR3 plus reference TRBV5-4 and TRBJ1-6, the full variable domain is ETGVTQSPTHLIKTRGQQVTLRCSSQSGHNTVSWYQQALGQGPQFIFQYYREEENGRGNFPPRFSGLQFPNYSSELNVNALELDDSALYLCASSWNLGGPVYNSPLHFGNGTRLTVT.

J is TRBJ2-2 and V is TRBV29-1; TRBD1 is a possible D gene (7 bases). The CDR3 loop spans 18 amino acids. Germline loops: CDR1 SQVTM, CDR2 ANQGSEA. Between the trimmed V and J ends, which lost 0 bases and 7 bases, there was a span of 24 bases. The CDR3 sequence is CSVEDDTPRGAAGGELFF. The CDR3 nucleotides are TGCAGCGTTGAAGATGACACCCCCAGGGGGGCGGCGGGCGGGGAGCTGTTTTTT.

The J gene is TRBJ2-3, the V gene TRBV30, with D possibly matching TRBD2 (6 bases). CDR1 GTSNPN and CDR2 SVGIG come from the germline V gene (reference sequence). This CDR3 contains 13 residues. Trimming took off 3 bases at V and 8 bases at J, with 15 bases between the two ends. The CDR3 region is CAWSLGVRGTQYF. Written as DNA, the CDR3 is TGTGCCTGGAGCCTGGGGGTGCGGGGTACGCAGTATTTT.

The chain recombines TRBV7-2 with TRBJ2-1, with D possibly TRBD2 on 5 matching bases. The CDR3 is 15 residues long. Germline loops: CDR1 SGHTA, CDR2 FQGNSA. The V end lost 5 bases, the J end lost 2 bases, and 13 bases lay between the germline ends. The DNA for the CDR3 is TGTGCCAGCAGCCCATGGGAGAGGACCTACAATGAGCAGTTCTTC. This sequence encodes CASSPWERTYNEQFF.

The rearrangement links TRBV19 to TRBJ1-3; possibly TRBD1 for D (6 bases). The CDR3 sequence is 14 residues long. Deletions cut 6 bases from V and 2 bases from J, with 11 bases between. CDR1 and CDR2 from the germline V gene are LNHDA and SQIVND (reference sequence). The CDR3 sequence is CASSRTATGNTIYF. The CDR3, as DNA: TGTGCCAGTAGCCGGACAGCCACTGGAAACACCATATATTTT.

For this clone: The same CDR3 arises from other DNA sequences in this sample as well. The chain has TRBV19 and TRBJ1-3; a possible D gene is TRBD1 (5 bases). The CDR3 consists of 14 residues. V shed 3 bases and J shed 4 bases, with 10 bases lying between them. Germline assignment: CDR1 LNHDA and CDR2 SQIVND (reference sequence). CDR3 coding DNA: TGTGCCAGTAGTATCCAGGGCCCAGGAAACACCATATATTTT. Residues: CASSIQGPGNTIYF.

The V gene is TRBV29-1, the J gene TRBJ2-1, with TRBD2 identical over 12 bases. The CDR3 extends over 16 amino acids. V was clipped by 4 bases and J by 3 bases; unmatched bases: 7. CDR1 is SQVTM and CDR2 is ANQGSEA in the germline V gene. The CDR3 bases are TGCAGCGTTGCGACTAGCGGGAGCCGGCGCTACAATGAGCAGTTCTTC. Residues: CSVATSGSRRYNEQFF.